The clone carrying this TCR beta chain showed up just a few times. No antigen is known for it. This specimen belongs to a study of T cells after yellow fever vaccination. About the study: When fractions had low cell numbers, they were prepared with SMART-Seq v4 Ultra Low Input.

Losses at the gene ends were 0 bases for V and 5 bases for J; bases not matched to a gene: 6. Looked up from germline, CDR1 is SGHRS and CDR2 is YFSETQ. This CDR3 has 16 residues. TCRdb fed the 5' RACE reads into MiXCR, producing one record per CDR3 protein. The data contain a few hundred thousand distinct CDR3 sequences, around 13% of them seen just once; the ten biggest clones take up roughly 0.5%. The study's findings and limits: At around 95% for CD4 and around 91% for CD8, most primary-vaccination clones showed up again after the booster. Any FACS-sorted repertoire could hold abundant clonotypes that contaminate it from the bulk population.

The sample in question was CD4+ T cells sorted from PBMCs, obtained 45 days after the yellow fever booster vaccination. The chain recombines TRBV5-1 with TRBJ2-5; the match to TRBD1 covers 11 bases. The source of this sequence is a man aged 25-45 years who received the YFV17D yellow fever vaccine. The CDR3 region has the DNA TGCGCCAGCAGCTTGGACGGGACAGGGGGTTTTGAGACCCAGTACTTC. It specifies CASSLDGTGGFETQYF.